The rows below give T cell receptor beta chains drawn from one sample of a study of blood T cell repertoires in COVID-19. Measured with immunoSEQ multiplex PCR; TCRdb has only the in-frame clones, and not every one. In the table there are around 220,000 clones, 86% of which are singletons. Sequencing was done on a sample of peripheral blood. The receptor source for this set is a woman between 50 and 59 years old with acute or convalescent COVID-19. The CDR3 runs from the conserved cysteine through the conserved F or W. The D gene is left open where the match is weak. Some rows mark clone size as missing; the rest say once, few, many or name a class of expanded clone.

>-|TRBJ2-7|-|TRBV7-8
CASSLGNRDVGEQYF
TGTGCCAGCAGCTTAGGGAACAGGGATGTCGGCGAGCAGTACTTC
>-|TRBJ2-1|-|TRBV4-2
CASSKGGSVPYNEQFF
TGTGCCAGCAGCAAAGGAGGGTCCGTCCCCTACAATGAGCAGTTCTTC
>-|TRBJ2-1|-|TRBV9
CASSVSDNYNEQFF
TGTGCCAGCAGCGTGTCCGACAACTACAATGAGCAGTTCTTC
>-|TRBJ2-1|-|TRBV18
CASSPPVGGPYNEQFF
TGTGCCAGCTCACCACCGGTCGGGGGGCCCTACAATGAGCAGTTCTTC
>-|TRBJ2-1|-|TRBV14
CASSLGWQEYNEQFF
TGTGCCAGCAGCCTTGGGTGGCAGGAATACAATGAGCAGTTCTTC
>-|TRBJ1-1|-|TRBV7-8
CASSLSRQRNTEAFF
TGTGCCAGCAGCTTATCGCGACAGCGGAACACTGAAGCTTTCTTT
>TRBD2|TRBJ2-5|-|TRBV10-3
CAISEGLAGANGQYF
TGTGCCATCAGTGAGGGGCTAGCGGGGGCCAACGGCCAGTACTTC
>TRBD1|TRBJ1-2|-|TRBV5-1
CASSLEVGTGNYGYTF
TGCGCCAGCAGCTTGGAGGTCGGGACAGGGAACTATGGCTACACCTTC
>TRBD2|TRBJ2-1|-|TRBV10-3
CAISDGSGGALNEQFF
TGTGCCATCAGTGATGGTAGCGGGGGGGCTCTCAATGAGCAGTTCTTC
>TRBD2|TRBJ2-7|-|TRBV24-1
CATSAPSGGTLLGLVGGEQYF
TGTGCCACCAGTGCCCCCTCCGGGGGGACCTTATTAGGACTAGTGGGGGGGGAGCAGTACTTC
>TRBD2|TRBJ2-5|few|TRBV6-5
CASSSLAGQAQYF
TGTGCCAGCAGTTCACTAGCGGGGCAGGCCCAGTACTTC
>-|TRBJ2-1|-|TRBV5-8
CASTRRGLYNEQFF
TGTGCCAGCACCAGAAGAGGACTATACAATGAGCAGTTCTTC
>TRBD1|TRBJ1-2|few|TRBV5-1
CASSWTDRGNYGYTF
TGCGCCAGCAGCTGGACGGACAGGGGAAACTATGGCTACACCTTC
>-|TRBJ2-5|-|TRBV7-9
CASSLDSRETQYF
TGTGCCAGCAGCTTAGATAGCAGAGAGACCCAGTACTTC
>-|TRBJ2-3|-|TRBV11-2
CASGGTSTDTQYF
TGTGCCAGCGGCGGGACTAGCACAGATACGCAGTATTTT
>TRBD2|TRBJ2-1|-|TRBV6-2/TRBV6-3
CASSFLPTSGSPHEQFF
TGTGCCAGCAGTTTCCTCCCGACTAGCGGGAGCCCCCATGAGCAGTTCTTC
>TRBD1|TRBJ1-4|-|TRBV7-2
CASSLAGGRENELFF
TGTGCCAGCAGCTTAGCAGGGGGCCGCGAAAATGAGCTGTTTTTT
>TRBD2|TRBJ2-1|-|TRBV6-2/TRBV6-3
CASSYFGSLLAGSPYNEQFF
TGTGCCAGCAGTTACTTTGGTTCTTTGTTAGCGGGGAGCCCCTACAATGAGCAGTTCTTC
>-|TRBJ2-6|-|TRBV27
CASSWLPSGANVLTF
TGTGCCAGCAGTTGGCTCCCCTCTGGGGCCAACGTCCTGACTTTC
>TRBD1|TRBJ2-7|-|TRBV18
CASSPRDSQEQYF
TGTGCCAGCTCACCAAGGGACAGTCAAGAGCAGTACTTC
>TRBD1|TRBJ1-6|-|TRBV18
CASSIGDRVLSPLHF
TGTGCCAGCTCAATAGGGGACAGGGTTCTTTCACCCCTCCACTTT
>TRBD1|TRBJ1-2|-|TRBV2
CASRGTGGPFNYGYTF
TGTGCCAGCAGGGGGACAGGGGGACCTTTTAACTATGGCTACACCTTC